This entry is about one T cell receptor beta chain. Its target is unknown. The assay was carried out at the deep level. An even split of each subset's genomic DNA across several immunoSEQ plates was performed. TCRdb's table, derived via immunoSEQ multiplex PCR, lists solely in-frame clones and lacks some. The sample holds some 680,000 clones, around three quarters seen once. The CDR3 is made up of 13 amino acids. Germline-derived CDR1 and CDR2 are MNHEY and SMNVEV (reference sequence). The ends were cut back, 6 bases at V and 5 bases at J, with 13 bases in the middle. The sample belongs to a study of shared clonotypes between healthy human individuals. About the research overall: Per donor, three plates held CD4 naive cells, three held CD4 memory, two held CD8 naive and one held CD8 memory.

Study-level points and caveats: A reduction in generation probabilities was seen for non-shared clonotypes relative to those shared by all four donors.

Sequenced sample: memory CD4+ T cells sorted from blood. The sample's subset: CD45RA-negative fraction. This clonotype originated in a woman in her thirties in good health. The J gene is TRBJ2-5, the V gene TRBV27; D is possibly TRBD2 (5 bases). The CDR3 DNA follows: TGTGCCAGCAGGAGGAGGACTGGCGAGACCCAGTACTTC. Its protein product is CASRRRTGETQYF.